This is a list of T cell receptor beta chains from one sample in a study of cytomegalovirus exposure and HLA in healthy donors. Clones were read by immunoSEQ multiplex PCR, and TCRdb kept only the in-frame ones, dropping some. The data show 300,000 or so clones, approximately 85% seen once. The sequenced material came from PBMCs. The receptor source for this set is a woman aged 35 to 49 in good health and CMV-seropositive. The CDR3 runs from the conserved cysteine through the conserved F or W. The D gene is left open where the match is weak. Size values are once, few and many counts, or a class for expanded clones, and some rows have none.

J gene: TRBJ2-2
D gene: TRBD1
V gene: TRBV7-9
clone size: NA
CDR3 DNA: TGTGCCAGCAGCTTTCAGGGGGCCCAATCCGGGGAGCTGTTTTTT
CDR3 protein: CASSFQGAQSGELFF

J gene: TRBJ2-1
D gene: TRBD2
V gene: TRBV4-2
clone size: NA
CDR3 DNA: TGTGCCAGCAGCCGAGAGCGGGAGGGTTGGAATGAGCAGTTCTTC
CDR3 protein: CASSREREGWNEQFF

J gene: TRBJ1-2
D gene: TRBD1
V gene: TRBV6-5
clone size: NA
CDR3 DNA: TGTGCCAGCGCCGGGACAGGGGGCTATGGCTACACCTTC
CDR3 protein: CASAGTGGYGYTF

J gene: TRBJ2-5
D gene: TRBD2
V gene: TRBV19
clone size: NA
CDR3 DNA: TGTGCCAGTAGTCGACTAGCGGGAGGGCCTAGGGAGACCCAGTACTTC
CDR3 protein: CASSRLAGGPRETQYF

J gene: TRBJ2-7
D gene: NA
V gene: TRBV21-1
clone size: NA
CDR3 DNA: TGTGCCAGCAGCAGGTACAATGTTGTCTCCTACGAGCAGTACTTC
CDR3 protein: CASSRYNVVSYEQYF

J gene: TRBJ2-3
D gene: TRBD1
V gene: TRBV4-1
clone size: NA
CDR3 DNA: TGCGCCAGCAGCCAAGACGAGGACAGGGTGACAGATACGCAGTATTTT
CDR3 protein: CASSQDEDRVTDTQYF

J gene: TRBJ1-2
D gene: TRBD1
V gene: TRBV30
clone size: NA
CDR3 DNA: TGTGCCTGGAGCTCCACAGGGGGCCTCTATGGCTACACCTTC
CDR3 protein: CAWSSTGGLYGYTF

J gene: TRBJ2-5
D gene: TRBD1
V gene: TRBV9
clone size: NA
CDR3 DNA: TGTGCCAGCAGCCCCTCCGGGACAGGGGCCGAGACCCAGTACTTC
CDR3 protein: CASSPSGTGAETQYF

J gene: TRBJ2-7
D gene: NA
V gene: TRBV5-6
clone size: NA
CDR3 DNA: TGTGCCAGCAGCTCCAACCGGGAGCAGTACTTC
CDR3 protein: CASSSNREQYF

J gene: TRBJ2-4
D gene: NA
V gene: TRBV7-2
clone size: NA
CDR3 DNA: TGTGCCAGCAGCTTAGGGGGCGGAAAAAACATTCAGTACTTC
CDR3 protein: CASSLGGGKNIQYF

J gene: TRBJ1-5
D gene: NA
V gene: TRBV21-1
clone size: NA
CDR3 DNA: TGTGCCAGCACCGGGACAGGGGCCCAGCATTTT
CDR3 protein: CASTGTGAQHF

J gene: TRBJ2-3
D gene: TRBD1
V gene: TRBV9
clone size: few
CDR3 DNA: TGTGCCAGCAGCGTAGTGCACAGGGGGACGGATACGCAGTATTTT
CDR3 protein: CASSVVHRGTDTQYF

J gene: TRBJ1-2
D gene: NA
V gene: TRBV10-3
clone size: NA
CDR3 DNA: TGTGCCATCAGTGACGGGGGGCAGGGAACTTATGGCTACACCTTC
CDR3 protein: CAISDGGQGTYGYTF

J gene: TRBJ1-1
D gene: NA
V gene: TRBV15
clone size: NA
CDR3 DNA: TGTGCCACCAGCAGAGGGGACTTAGTAGTTGACACTGAAGCTTTCTTT
CDR3 protein: CATSRGDLVVDTEAFF

J gene: TRBJ1-1
D gene: NA
V gene: TRBV9
clone size: NA
CDR3 DNA: TGTGCCAGCAGCGTAGCCGGGCTCGGGGCTGAAGCTTTCTTT
CDR3 protein: CASSVAGLGAEAFF

J gene: TRBJ2-2
D gene: NA
V gene: TRBV4-3
clone size: few
CDR3 DNA: TGCGCCAGCAGCTCCCCTTTTGGGGAAATACACCGGGGAGCTGTTTTT
CDR3 protein: CASSSPFGEIHRGAVF